The 13 T cell receptor beta chains presented below share a single source sample, sequenced in a study of shared T cell receptors in the human thymus. Produced via immunoSEQ multiplex PCR; TCRdb's table is partial and in-frame only. The sample carries about 380,000 clones, approximately 95% recorded once. Sequenced: thymocytes. The receptors originated from a human donor.

In its sample, this clone was seen once. V is TRBV5-5 and J is TRBJ2-7; no clear D. Trimming stripped 1 base from V and 5 bases from J, with 4 bases between. CDR3 length equals 11 residues. Germline CDR1 reads SGHKS; CDR2 reads YYEKEE (reference sequence). As DNA, the CDR3 is TGTGCCAGCAGCTTGCCGGACGAGCAGTACTTC. Protein: CASSLPDEQYF.

This chain links TRBV21-1 with TRBJ1-1. TRBV21-1 is listed as a pseudogene. The CDR3 has 16 amino acids. CDR3 amino acids: CASSKRRELPRTEAFF. The DNA for the CDR3 is TGTGCCAGCAGCAAAAGAAGGGAGCTACCAAGGACTGAAGCTTTCTTT.

The chain is built from TRBV18 and TRBJ2-3; 9 bases fit TRBD1. Looked up from germline, CDR1 is KGHSH and CDR2 is LQKENI. After removal of 3 bases from V and 2 bases from J, the junction contained 6 bases not matched to a gene. CDR3 size: 16 residues. DNA of the CDR3: TGTGCCAGCTCACCCGCGGGACAGGGTTTCACAGATACGCAGTATTTT. Translating gives CASSPAGQGFTDTQYF.

The chain uses TRBV5-4 and TRBJ2-1; D perhaps matches TRBD2 (5 bases). This CDR3 region has 16 residues. Germline CDR1 is SGHNT and CDR2 is YYREEE (reference sequence). The germline V and J ends were trimmed by 4 bases and 0 bases, with 14 bases remaining between them. In nucleotides, the CDR3 is TGTGCCAGCAGCATTGGACGGGGTTTCTCCTACAATGAGCAGTTCTTC. It encodes CASSIGRGFSYNEQFF.

V is TRBV29-1 and J is TRBJ1-1; 9 nucleotides agree with TRBD1. The CDR3 contains 13 residues. Germline values: CDR1 SQVTM, CDR2 ANQGSEA. Germline trimming cut 5 bases from V and 5 bases from J; bases unmatched to any gene: 6. CDR3 DNA sequence: TGCAGCGTTTGGACAGGGGTAGAAACTGAAGCTTTCTTT. This encodes CSVWTGVETEAFF.

J is TRBJ2-7 and V is TRBV30; TRBD2 aligns across 12 bases. V gave up 2 bases and J gave up 4 bases; unmatched junction bases: 3. The germline V gene has CDR1 GTSNPN and CDR2 SVGIG (reference sequence). The CDR3 is 14 residues long. The CDR3 here is CAWSRLAGAYEQYF. CDR3 DNA: TGTGCCTGGAGTCGACTAGCGGGAGCTTACGAGCAGTACTTC.

This chain uses TRBV5-6 with TRBJ2-7; D unclear. The CDR3 runs to 14 residues. CDR1 SGHDT and CDR2 YYEEEE come from the germline V gene. V lost 0 bases, J lost 4 bases, and 11 bases lay in between. The CDR3 nucleotides are TGTGCCAGCAGCTTGGGGCGCGCCAAATACGAGCAGTACTTC. Protein: CASSLGRAKYEQYF. The full variable domain, rest sourced from reference TRBV5-6 and TRBJ2-7, is DAGVTQSPTHLIKTRGQQVTLRCSPKSGHDTVSWYQQALGQGPQFIFQYYEEEERQRGNFPDRFSGHQFPNYSSELNVNALLLGDSALYLCASSLGRAKYEQYFGPGTRLTVT.

J is TRBJ2-2 and V is TRBV28, with D unclear. CDR3 size: 17 residues. CDR1 and CDR2 from the germline V gene are MDHEN and SYDVKM. V lost 2 bases, J lost 7 bases, and 20 bases lay in between. CDR3: CASSLRPDPSPGGELFF. The CDR3 nucleotides are TGTGCCAGCAGTTTACGTCCGGACCCCTCACCCGGCGGGGAGCTGTTTTTT.

V is TRBV10-1 and J is TRBJ2-1, with a possible D match to TRBD1 (5 bases). The length of the CDR3 is 12 residues. The germline CDR1 and CDR2 sequences are WNHNN and SYGVQD (reference sequence). V lost 4 bases and J lost 8, with 9 bases in between. The CDR3 region is CASSGQFDEQFF. The CDR3 coding sequence is TGCGCCAGCAGTGGACAGTTCGATGAGCAGTTCTTC.

The chain joins TRBV9 to TRBJ2-1, with D tentatively TRBD2 (5 bases). Trimming left V 4 bases short and J 4 bases short, with 24 bases between. The CDR3 spans 18 residues. The germline CDR1 and CDR2 sequences are SGDLS and YYNGEE. In DNA form, the CDR3 reads TGTGCCAGCAGCCCCCAGGCGAGGACTTACTCGGATTACAATGAGCAGTTCTTC. Amino acids: CASSPQARTYSDYNEQFF.

J is TRBJ2-5 and V is TRBV28; no firm D call. Trimming pared 4 bases from V and 1 base from J, leaving 7 bases between. Looked up from germline, CDR1 is MDHEN and CDR2 is SYDVKM. CDR3 length: 13 amino acids. The CDR3 loop reads CASSWAAQETQYF. CDR3 DNA: TGTGCCAGCAGTTGGGCAGCCCAAGAGACCCAGTACTTC.

This rearrangement joins TRBV18 to TRBJ2-1; D gene unclear. The V end was cut by 2 bases, the J end by 2 bases, with 13 bases between. This CDR3 is built from 16 residues. Germline V gene lookup returns CDR1 KGHSH and CDR2 LQKENI. The CDR3: CASSPSYRRTYNEQFF. The CDR3 DNA sequence: TGTGCCAGCTCACCATCGTACCGGCGGACCTACAATGAGCAGTTCTTC.

This clone occurred once. The chain carries TRBV4-1 and TRBJ2-5; TRBD1 matches 11 bases. Germline-derived CDR1 and CDR2 are MGHRA and YSYEKL. The J segment lost 2 bases and the V segment lost 3 bases, leaving 2 bases of the junction unmatched. The CDR3 sequence is 15 residues long. The DNA for the CDR3 is TGCGCCAGCAGCCACTGGGACAGGGGGCAAGAGACCCAGTACTTC. This codes for CASSHWDRGQETQYF.